The clone carrying this T cell receptor (beta chain) occurred many times. These data come from a study of early T cells in non-severe SARS-CoV-2 infection. The CDR3 loop spans 15 amino acids. In germline, CDR1 is SGHTA, CDR2 FQGTGA. The V end was cut by 4 bases, the J end by 2 bases, with 12 bases between. Attachment of unique molecular identifiers was made to individual cDNA molecules. TCRdb re-called the 5' RACE reads with MiXCR, one entry per CDR3 protein. The sample lists approximately 30,000 distinct CDR3 sequences, under 6% occurring once. The chain has TRBV7-3 and TRBJ2-1, with D perhaps matching TRBD2 (5 bases). This TCR came from an adult who was a healthcare worker with PCR-confirmed SARS-CoV-2 infection or an uninfected control (not recorded which). The sample comprised whole blood. The CDR3 bases are TGTGCCAGCAGCTCTACTAGTGGCCCCTACAATGAGCAGTTCTTC. Translated: CASSSTSGPYNEQFF.